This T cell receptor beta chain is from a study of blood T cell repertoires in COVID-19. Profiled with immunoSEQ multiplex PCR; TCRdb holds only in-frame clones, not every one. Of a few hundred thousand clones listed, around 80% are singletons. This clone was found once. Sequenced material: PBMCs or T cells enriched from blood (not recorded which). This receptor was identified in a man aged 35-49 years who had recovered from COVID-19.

CDR3 nucleotides: TGCGCCAGCAGCCAAGATGCGGGGGTGAGGAGCTACACCTTC. As protein: CASSQDAGVRSYTF. The V and J genes are TRBV4-3 and TRBJ1-2; possible D gene TRBD1, 5 bases. The CDR3 loop spans 14 amino acids. The V end was cut by 0 bases, the J end by 9 bases, with 14 bases between. Germline CDR1 reads LGHNA; CDR2 reads YSLEER.